This T cell receptor (beta chain) is drawn from a study of beta chain features in type 1 diabetes. Study-wide results and limits: The study found fewer insertions and more deletions at VDJ junctions in type 1 diabetes patients. A moderate, significant TCRB CDR3 shortening appeared in type 1 diabetes across four CD4+ subsets. For patients, the naive, central memory and Treg TCRB repertoires appeared more alike than for healthy donors.

The ends lost 6 bases at V and 1 base at J; junction bases unmatched: 14. Germline V lookup: CDR1 LNHDA, CDR2 SQIVND (reference sequence). The CDR3 has 17 residues. Remarks on this clone: The antigen is undetermined.

Expressed TCRB transcripts were sequenced because the entire RNA isolate underwent reverse transcription. Clones were sequenced by immunoSEQ multiplex PCR, and TCRdb holds only the in-frame ones, with some missing. The sample has under 70,000 clones; around 60% are singletons. The source material was stem cell memory CD4+ T cells from blood. The clonotype comes from a woman aged 30 to 39 with type 1 diabetes. This chain links TRBV19 with TRBJ1-1, with 7 bases that match TRBD1. The CDR3, as DNA: TGTGCCAGTAGGAAGCGGGTGACAGGGATGGCGAACACTGAAGCTTTCTTT. It codes for CASRKRVTGMANTEAFF.